The 13 T cell receptor beta chains below all came from one sample that was sequenced in a study of shared clonotypes between healthy human individuals. The protocol was immunoSEQ multiplex PCR, while the TCRdb copy is restricted to in-frame clones and leaves out a portion. The sample lists around 2.1 million clones, 95% occurring once. The sequenced material came from naive CD4+ T cells sorted from blood. Subset here: CD45RA+ positively selected. All receptors derive from a man aged 18 to 29 in good health.

The V gene is TRBV5-4, the J gene TRBJ2-2; 8 positions agree with TRBD1. The CDR3 totals 15 residues. Trimming took 1 base from V and 3 from J; bases not matched to a gene: 2. The germline CDR1 and CDR2 sequences are SGHNT and YYREEE (reference sequence). The CDR3 nucleotides read TGTGCCAGCAGCTTGCACAGGGGGGACACCGGGGAGCTGTTTTTT. This encodes CASSLHRGDTGELFF.

This clone was counted a few times. Other DNA sequences in the same sample also yield this CDR3. Written as DNA, the CDR3 is TGTGCCAGCAGTGAAGGGATGAACACTGAAGCTTTCTTT. Translation: CASSEGMNTEAFF. V usage is TRBV2 and J usage is TRBJ1-1, with unresolved D. Germline lookup yields CDR1 SNHLY and CDR2 FYNNEI. V was trimmed by 1 base and J by 0 bases, leaving 3 bases between them. CDR3 length: 13 residues.

Points on this clone: The identical CDR3 is also encoded by other nucleotide sequences in the sample. The gene calls are TRBV2 and TRBJ2-7, with 9 bases that match TRBD1. Trimming cost V 4 bases and J 1 base; bases outside gene matches: 2. CDR1 SNHLY and CDR2 FYNNEI come from the germline V gene. The CDR3 covers 14 residues. CDR3 region: CASSADRGSYEQYF. DNA of the CDR3: TGTGCCAGCAGTGCGGACAGGGGATCCTACGAGCAGTACTTC.

Note on this clone: The same CDR3 also results from other DNA sequences found in this sample. The chain employs TRBV20-1 and TRBJ1-1, with no clear D. V was cut by 4 bases and J by 1 base, with 4 bases left in between. CDR3 length: 11 residues. CDR1 is DFQATT and CDR2 is SNEGSKA in the germline V gene (reference sequence). CDR3 sequence reads: CSAKRNTEAFF. CDR3 DNA: TGCAGTGCTAAGAGGAACACTGAAGCTTTCTTT.

The J gene is TRBJ2-1, the V gene TRBV6-5, with 10 bases fitting TRBD2. The V segment lost 6 bases and the J segment 6 bases; nucleotides outside the gene matches: 5. Germline V CDR1 and CDR2: MNHEY, SVGAGI. The CDR3 spans 14 residues. For the CDR3, the DNA is TGTGCCAGCAGAAGCGGGGGGGCTGTCAATGAGCAGTTCTTC. Its translation is CASRSGGAVNEQFF.

The chain is built from TRBV11-2 and TRBJ1-1; D may be TRBD1 (5 bases). The CDR3 contains 14 residues. Per germline, CDR1 SGHAT and CDR2 FQNNGV. V lost 5 bases, J lost 7 bases, and 17 bases lay in between. CDR3 sequence: CASSQEQVSSEAFF. CDR3 DNA sequence: TGTGCCAGCAGCCAAGAACAGGTATCTAGTGAAGCTTTCTTT.

The count of this clone is one. J is TRBJ1-5 and V is TRBV15, with D tentatively TRBD1 (6 bases). Germline V gene data show CDR1 as LNHNV and CDR2 as YYDKDF (reference sequence). V lost 5 bases and J 7 bases, leaving 18 bases between the germline ends. The CDR3 contains 15 residues. CDR3 loop: CATSPYNRDFQPQHF. The CDR3 nucleotides read TGTGCCACCAGCCCGTACAACAGGGACTTCCAGCCCCAGCATTTT.

This chain connects TRBV2 to TRBJ1-5; possibly TRBD1 for D (6 bases). Germline CDR1 reads SNHLY; CDR2 reads FYNNEI. V lost 7 bases and J lost 0, with 16 bases in between. This CDR3 is 16 amino acids long. CDR3 nucleotide sequence: TGTGCCAGCACCCCGAGGGGGGTCTATAGCAATCAGCCCCAGCATTTT. Residues: CASTPRGVYSNQPQHF.

The chain has TRBV6-1 and TRBJ2-1; D may be TRBD2 (6 bases). The V end was cut by 0 bases, the J end by 7 bases, with 19 bases between. The CDR3 spans 17 residues. Germline CDR1 reads MNHNS; CDR2 reads SASEGT. This chain's CDR3 is CASSEAAGPSGGNEQFF. The CDR3 region has the DNA TGTGCCAGCAGTGAAGCGGCGGGACCCTCCGGGGGAAATGAGCAGTTCTTC.

The rearrangement joins TRBV5-4 to TRBJ2-3; 7 bases fit TRBD2. From germline, CDR1 is SGHNT and CDR2 YYREEE (reference sequence). The CDR3 runs to 14 residues. V was pared by 4 bases and J by 1 base, with 3 bases of the junction left unmatched. The chain's CDR3 is CASSMSGGTDTQYF. The CDR3 DNA follows: TGTGCCAGCAGCATGAGCGGGGGCACAGATACGCAGTATTTT.

The gene calls are TRBV5-1 and TRBJ2-6, with 7 nucleotides matching TRBD2. Germline V CDR1 and CDR2: SGHRS, YFSETQ. The V segment lost 3 bases and the J segment 0 bases; nucleotides outside the gene matches: 3. The CDR3 covers 16 residues. This CDR3 is CASSSAGFSGANVLTF. The CDR3, as DNA: TGCGCCAGCAGCTCAGCGGGGTTCTCTGGGGCCAACGTCCTGACTTTC.

The chain is built from TRBV30 and TRBJ1-2, with a weak D call TRBD1 (5 bases). This CDR3 is built from 15 residues. In germline, CDR1 is GTSNPN, CDR2 SVGIG (reference sequence). The ends were cut back, 0 bases at V and 0 bases at J, with 11 bases in the middle. CDR3 coding DNA: TGTGCCTGGAGTGTCGGGGCCCGAGCTAACTATGGCTACACCTTC. It codes for CAWSVGARANYGYTF.

This sequence joins TRBV18 and TRBJ2-3; the D is unclear. The CDR3 covers 15 residues. Germline V gives CDR1 KGHSH, CDR2 LQKENI. The germline V and J ends were trimmed by 0 bases and 2 bases, with 9 bases remaining between them. As DNA, the CDR3 is TGTGCCAGCTCACCACCGGCAGCACCCACAGATACGCAGTATTTT. This gives the protein CASSPPAAPTDTQYF. The full variable domain, its missing parts supplied by reference TRBV18 and TRBJ2-3, is NAGVMQNPRHLVRRRGQEARLRCSPMKGHSHVYWYRQLPEEGLKFMVYLQKENIIDESGMPKERFSAEFPKEGPSILRIQQVVRGDSAAYFCASSPPAAPTDTQYFGPGTRLTVL.